The TCR beta chain under discussion was sequenced for a study of blood T cells in healthy people across ages. The study's findings and limits: Shifts in expanded clonotypes may have been confounded by donor CMV status, which was unknown. Higher naive T cell percentage went strongly together with higher TCR beta diversity.

Alongside a J-beta primer mix, a sample-barcoded 5' primer served in a second PCR lasting roughly 6 to 12 cycles. Each TCR beta cDNA got a 12-nucleotide random molecular identifier. MiXCR was run by TCRdb on the 5' RACE reads, yielding one entry per CDR3 protein. The data show 550,000 to 700,000 distinct CDR3 sequences, 25% to 30% seen once. At least ten counts were recorded for this clonotype. Its antigen is unidentified. Trimming cost V 7 bases and J 6 bases; bases outside gene matches: 8. This CDR3 spans 14 amino acids. In terms of origin and age, donors were healthy Caucasian individuals from Russia aged about 6 to 90.

Sequencing was done on a sample of blood. This receptor was obtained from a woman between 65 and 79 years old in good health. V is TRBV12-3 or TRBV12-4 and J is TRBJ2-1, with 8 positions matching TRBD2. CDR3: CASMGAGASNEQFF. In nucleotides, the CDR3 is TGTGCCAGCATGGGAGCGGGGGCTAGCAATGAGCAGTTCTTC.